The clone carrying this T cell receptor beta chain was seen a few times. Antigen: not known. The data are from a study of blood T cells in healthy people across ages. Whole-study findings and limits: The authors considered diversity estimates from one million T cells to be underestimates. Researchers report that TCR beta diversity correlated strongly with naive T cell percentage.

With a J-beta primer mix and a sample-barcoded 5' primer, a second PCR ran about 7 to 12 cycles. The template-switch adaptor was a 5' adaptor with 12 random nucleotides. It tagged each cDNA molecule. TCRdb used MiXCR to reprocess the 5' RACE reads, holding one entry per CDR3 protein. The sample carries about 810,000 distinct CDR3 sequences, roughly 35% recorded once. In germline, CDR1 is SGHTA, CDR2 FQGNSA. CDR3 length: 14 residues. J lost 13 bases, V lost 5 bases, and 13 bases had no gene match. Input material: blood. This sequence was found in a man younger than 30 in good health. The chain uses TRBV7-2 and TRBJ2-4, with TRBD1 matching over 8 bases. CDR3 nucleotide sequence: TGTGCCAGCAGCGAAAGGACAGGGAGTTTGGGGCAGTACTTC. As protein: CASSERTGSLGQYF.